The 6 T cell receptor beta chains below all came from one sample that was sequenced in a study of human T cells and chemical hapten exposure (dated by TCRdb to the early 2020s). Unfractionated whole blood was collected in Tempus Blood RNA tubes, and total RNA was extracted from that blood. The library was built by means of 5' RACE. TCRdb lists the instrument as Illumina MiSeq. TCRdb reanalyzed the raw reads on its own, using fastp at Q25 for trimming and MiXCR for clone calling, and kept in-frame beta chains. Each CDR3 protein gets just one entry, which takes the most common genes and DNA from the rows behind it. This sample is represented by about 140,000 distinct CDR3 sequences; around 4.4% of them were singletons. The ten largest clones take up approximately 1.4% of the sample. The receptors were gathered from a female donor in good health.

This clonotype was picked up many times. The J gene is TRBJ1-2, the V gene TRBV12-3 or TRBV12-4; D is possibly TRBD1 (5 bases). The CDR3 has 15 residues. V was pared by 3 bases and J by 0 bases, with 11 bases between. CDR3 coding DNA: TGTGCCAGCAGTTTTCCCCAGGGAGCTAACTATGGCTACACCTTC. Protein sequence: CASSFPQGANYGYTF.

This clonotype was observed at least ten times. This chain links TRBV29-1 with TRBJ1-5, with 9 bases fitting TRBD1. This CDR3 comprises 13 residues. The junction had 6 bases not matched to a gene; V was cut back by 7 bases and J by 5 bases. Germline V gives CDR1 SQVTM, CDR2 ANQGSEA. The CDR3 region has the DNA TGCAGCGCAAACAGGGGGCAGGATCAGCCCCAGCATTTT. As protein: CSANRGQDQPQHF.

The chain couples TRBV3-1 to TRBJ1-5; unclear D gene. CDR3 length: 15 residues. The V end was cut by 1 base, the J end by 0 bases, with 7 bases between. CDR1 LGHDT and CDR2 YNNKEL come from the germline V gene (reference sequence). CDR3 loop: CASSQGTYSNQPQHF. CDR3 coding DNA: TGTGCCAGCAGCCAAGGTACCTATAGCAATCAGCCCCAGCATTTT.

This clonotype was detected many times. The chain couples TRBV12-5 to TRBJ2-1; 7 bases agree with TRBD1. Germline lookup yields CDR1 LGHNT and CDR2 FRNRAP. V shed 1 base and J 8 bases; nucleotides not matched to a gene: 2. The CDR3 extends over 13 amino acids. The CDR3 DNA reads TGTGCTAGTGGTTTGGGAACAGGGGATGAGCAGTTCTTC. Residues: CASGLGTGDEQFF.

This clonotype has a count of ten or more. The J gene is TRBJ2-2, the V gene TRBV12-3 or TRBV12-4; 10 bases are shared with TRBD1. The CDR3 runs to 15 residues. The trim removed 5 bases at V and 5 bases at J, leaving 5 bases unmatched. The CDR3 bases are TGTGCCAGCAGTCCGGGACAGGGGCGGACCGGGGAGCTGTTTTTT. Translation: CASSPGQGRTGELFF.

This clonotype was counted ten times or more. The chain links TRBV7-9 to TRBJ1-4, with no clear D. The CDR3 has 12 amino acids. Germline CDR1 is SEHNR and CDR2 is FQNEAQ (reference sequence). V was pared by 5 bases and J by 5 bases, with 6 bases between. The DNA for the CDR3 is TGTGCCAGCAGCCGTCCCAATGAAAAACTGTTTTTT. This codes for CASSRPNEKLFF.